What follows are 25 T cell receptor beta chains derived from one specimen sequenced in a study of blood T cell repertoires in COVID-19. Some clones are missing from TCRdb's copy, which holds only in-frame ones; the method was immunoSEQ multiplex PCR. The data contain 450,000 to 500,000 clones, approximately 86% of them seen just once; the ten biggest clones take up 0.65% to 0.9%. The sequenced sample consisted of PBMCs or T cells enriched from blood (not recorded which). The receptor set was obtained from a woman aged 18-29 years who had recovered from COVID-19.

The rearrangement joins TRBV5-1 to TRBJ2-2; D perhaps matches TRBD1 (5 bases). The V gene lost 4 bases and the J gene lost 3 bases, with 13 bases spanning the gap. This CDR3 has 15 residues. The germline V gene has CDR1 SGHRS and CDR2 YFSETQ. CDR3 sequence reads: CASSPGQYDTGELFF. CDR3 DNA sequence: TGCGCCAGCAGCCCCGGACAATATGACACCGGGGAGCTGTTTTTT.

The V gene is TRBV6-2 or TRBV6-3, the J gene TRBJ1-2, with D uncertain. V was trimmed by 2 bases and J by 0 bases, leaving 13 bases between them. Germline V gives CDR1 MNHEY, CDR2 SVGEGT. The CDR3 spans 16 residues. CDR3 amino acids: CASSYPRLGANYGYTF. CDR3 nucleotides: TGTGCCAGCAGTTACCCTCGCCTGGGAGCTAACTATGGCTACACCTTC.

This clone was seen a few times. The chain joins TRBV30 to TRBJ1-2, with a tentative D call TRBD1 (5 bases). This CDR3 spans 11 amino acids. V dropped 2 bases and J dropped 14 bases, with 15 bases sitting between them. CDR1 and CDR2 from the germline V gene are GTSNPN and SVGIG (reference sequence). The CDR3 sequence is CAWSTTVVETF. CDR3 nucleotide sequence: TGTGCCTGGAGTACGACAGTGGTGGAAACCTTC.

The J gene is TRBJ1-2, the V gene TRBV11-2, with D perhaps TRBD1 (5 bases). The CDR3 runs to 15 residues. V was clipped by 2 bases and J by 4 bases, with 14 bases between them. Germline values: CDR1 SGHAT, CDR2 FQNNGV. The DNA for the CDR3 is TGTGCCAGCAGCTTACAGACCACAGGCTTCTATGGCTACACCTTC. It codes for CASSLQTTGFYGYTF.

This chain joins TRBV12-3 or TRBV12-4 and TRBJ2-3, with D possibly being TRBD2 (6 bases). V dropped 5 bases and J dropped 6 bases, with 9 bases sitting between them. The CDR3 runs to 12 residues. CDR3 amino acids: CASSRDWDTQYF. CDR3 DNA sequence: TGTGCCAGCAGTCGGGACTGGGATACGCAGTATTTT.

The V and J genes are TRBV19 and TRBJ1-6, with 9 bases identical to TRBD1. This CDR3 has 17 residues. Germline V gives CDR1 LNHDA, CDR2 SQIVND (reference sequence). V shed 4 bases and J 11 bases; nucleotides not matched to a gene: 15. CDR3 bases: TGTGCCAGTAGTACGCCCCGGGACAGGGTGACTGATCCACCCCTCCACTTT. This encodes CASSTPRDRVTDPPLHF.

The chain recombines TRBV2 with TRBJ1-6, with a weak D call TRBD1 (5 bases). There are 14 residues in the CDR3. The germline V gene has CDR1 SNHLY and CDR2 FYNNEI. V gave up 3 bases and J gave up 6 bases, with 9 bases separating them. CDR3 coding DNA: TGTGCCAGCAGTGACGGGGGTCTTAATTCACCCCTCCACTTT. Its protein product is CASSDGGLNSPLHF.

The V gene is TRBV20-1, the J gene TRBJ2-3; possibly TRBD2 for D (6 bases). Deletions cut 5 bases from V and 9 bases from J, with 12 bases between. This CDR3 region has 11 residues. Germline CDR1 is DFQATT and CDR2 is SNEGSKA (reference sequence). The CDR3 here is CSARTGDTQYF. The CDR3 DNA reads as TGCAGTGCTCGAACGGGGGACACGCAGTATTTT.

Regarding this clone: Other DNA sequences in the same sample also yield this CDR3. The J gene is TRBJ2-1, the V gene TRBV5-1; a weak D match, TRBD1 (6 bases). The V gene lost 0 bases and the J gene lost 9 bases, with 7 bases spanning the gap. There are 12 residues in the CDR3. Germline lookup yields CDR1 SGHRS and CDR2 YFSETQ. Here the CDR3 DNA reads TGCGCCAGCAGCTTGGGAGGGGGTGAGCAGTTCTTC. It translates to CASSLGGGEQFF.

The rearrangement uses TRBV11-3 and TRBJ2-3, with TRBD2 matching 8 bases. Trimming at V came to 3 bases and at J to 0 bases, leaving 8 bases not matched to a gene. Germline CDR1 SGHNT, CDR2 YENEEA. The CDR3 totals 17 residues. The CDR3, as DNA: TGTGCCAGCAGCTTGGGAGCGGGGGCTATAAGCACAGATACGCAGTATTTT. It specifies CASSLGAGAISTDTQYF.

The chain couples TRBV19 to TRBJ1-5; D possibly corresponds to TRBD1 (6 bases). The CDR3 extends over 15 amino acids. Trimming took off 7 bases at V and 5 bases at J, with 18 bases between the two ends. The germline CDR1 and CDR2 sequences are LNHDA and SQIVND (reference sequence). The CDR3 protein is CASTNLGAGDQPQHF. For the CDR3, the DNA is TGTGCCAGTACCAACCTGGGGGCGGGGGATCAGCCCCAGCATTTT.

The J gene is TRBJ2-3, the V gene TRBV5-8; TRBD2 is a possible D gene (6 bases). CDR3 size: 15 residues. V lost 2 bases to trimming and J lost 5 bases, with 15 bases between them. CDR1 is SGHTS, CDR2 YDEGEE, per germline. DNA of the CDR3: TGTGCCAGCAGCTTCGGGGGTTTCCGGGGAGATACGCAGTATTTT. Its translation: CASSFGGFRGDTQYF.

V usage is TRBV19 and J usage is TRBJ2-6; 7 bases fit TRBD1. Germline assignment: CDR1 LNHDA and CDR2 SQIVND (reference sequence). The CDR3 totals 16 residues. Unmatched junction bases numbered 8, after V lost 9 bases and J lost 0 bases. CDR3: CASTGQSFSGANVLTF. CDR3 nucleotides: TGTGCCAGCACGGGACAGTCATTCTCTGGGGCCAACGTCCTGACTTTC.

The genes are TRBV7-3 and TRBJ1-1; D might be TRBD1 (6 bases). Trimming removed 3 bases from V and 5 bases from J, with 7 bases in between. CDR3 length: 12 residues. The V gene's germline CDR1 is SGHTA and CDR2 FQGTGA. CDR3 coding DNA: TGTGCCAGCAGCTTCCAGGGGACTGAAGCTTTCTTT. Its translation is CASSFQGTEAFF.

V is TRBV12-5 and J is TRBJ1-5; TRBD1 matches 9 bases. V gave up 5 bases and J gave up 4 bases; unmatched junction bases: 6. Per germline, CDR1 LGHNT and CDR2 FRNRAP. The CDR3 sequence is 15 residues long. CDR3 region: CASGPPGTGNQPQHF. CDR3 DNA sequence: TGTGCTAGTGGTCCCCCCGGGACAGGGAATCAGCCCCAGCATTTT.

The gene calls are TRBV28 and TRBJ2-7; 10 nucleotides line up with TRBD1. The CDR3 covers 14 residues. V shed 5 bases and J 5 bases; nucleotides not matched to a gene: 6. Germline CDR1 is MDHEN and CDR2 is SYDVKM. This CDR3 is CASSRDRGIDEQYF. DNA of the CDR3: TGTGCCAGCAGTCGGGACAGGGGTATCGACGAGCAGTACTTC.

The DNA of the CDR3 is TGCGCCAGCAGTCAATCAGACAGGGTGAAGACAAGCAATCAGCCCCAGCATTTT. Translating it yields CASSQSDRVKTSNQPQHF. This chain uses TRBV23-1 with TRBJ1-5, with 7 bases identical to TRBD1. TRBV23-1 is recorded as an ORF, its role being uncertain. CDR3 length: 18 residues. V dropped 0 bases and J dropped 1; count of bases not matched to a gene: 9.

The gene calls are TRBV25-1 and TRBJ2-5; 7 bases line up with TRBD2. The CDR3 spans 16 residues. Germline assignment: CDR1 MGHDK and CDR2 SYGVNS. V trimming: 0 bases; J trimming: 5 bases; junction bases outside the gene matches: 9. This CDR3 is CASSEYDGGEGETQYF. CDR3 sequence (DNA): TGTGCCAGCAGTGAATACGATGGGGGGGAAGGGGAGACCCAGTACTTC. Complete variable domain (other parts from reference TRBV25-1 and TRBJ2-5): EADIYQTPRYLVIGTGKKITLECSQTMGHDKMYWYQQDPGMELHLIHYSYGVNSTEKGDLSSESTVSRIRTEHFPLTLESARPSHTSQYLCASSEYDGGEGETQYFGPGTRLLVL.

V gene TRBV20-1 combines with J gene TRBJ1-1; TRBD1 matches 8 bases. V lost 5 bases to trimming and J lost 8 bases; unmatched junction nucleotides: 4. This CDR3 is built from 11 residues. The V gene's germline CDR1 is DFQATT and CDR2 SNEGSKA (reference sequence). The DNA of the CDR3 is TGCAGTGCTCAAGGGACAGGAGAAGCTTTCTTT. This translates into CSAQGTGEAFF.

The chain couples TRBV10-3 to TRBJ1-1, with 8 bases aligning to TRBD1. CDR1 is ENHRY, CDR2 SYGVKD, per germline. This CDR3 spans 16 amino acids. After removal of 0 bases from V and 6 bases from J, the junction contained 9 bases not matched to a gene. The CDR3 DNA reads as TGTGCCATCAGTGAGTCCCCGACAGGGGAGATGGCTGAAGCTTTCTTT. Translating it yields CAISESPTGEMAEAFF.

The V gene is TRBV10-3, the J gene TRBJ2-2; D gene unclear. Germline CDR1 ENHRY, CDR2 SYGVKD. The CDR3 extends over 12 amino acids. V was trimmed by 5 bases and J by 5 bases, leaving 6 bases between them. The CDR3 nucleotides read TGTGCCATCAGTCTGACTACCGGGGAGCTGTTTTTT. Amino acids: CAISLTTGELFF.

The CDR3 is CASSSTGYLGGYTF. The CDR3 nucleotides read TGTGCCAGCAGTTCGACAGGGTATCTCGGTGGCTACACCTTC. The chain couples TRBV2 to TRBJ1-2, with 7 bases that match TRBD1. This CDR3 comprises 14 residues. Unmatched junction bases numbered 10, after V lost 5 bases and J lost 7 bases. From germline, CDR1 is SNHLY and CDR2 FYNNEI.

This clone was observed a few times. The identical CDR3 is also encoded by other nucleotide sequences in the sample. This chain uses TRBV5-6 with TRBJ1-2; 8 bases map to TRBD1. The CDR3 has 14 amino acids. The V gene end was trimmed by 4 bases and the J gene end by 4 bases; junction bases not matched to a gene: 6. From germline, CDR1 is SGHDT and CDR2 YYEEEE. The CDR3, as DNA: TGTGCCAGCAGCCTTGGACAGGGTAGCTATGGCTACACCTTC. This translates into CASSLGQGSYGYTF.

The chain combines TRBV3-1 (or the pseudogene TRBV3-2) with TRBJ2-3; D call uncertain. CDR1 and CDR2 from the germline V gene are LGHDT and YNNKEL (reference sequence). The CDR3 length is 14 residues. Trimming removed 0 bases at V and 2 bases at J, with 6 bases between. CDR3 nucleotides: TGTGCCAGCAGCCAAGAGGCAGTCACAGATACGCAGTATTTT. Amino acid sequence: CASSQEAVTDTQYF.

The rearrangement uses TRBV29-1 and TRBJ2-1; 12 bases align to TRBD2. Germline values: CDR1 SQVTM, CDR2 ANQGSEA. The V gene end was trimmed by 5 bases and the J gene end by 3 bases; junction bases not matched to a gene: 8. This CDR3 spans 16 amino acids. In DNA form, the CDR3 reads TGCAGCGTTAGGGCTAGCGGGGGGGCCTTCTACAATGAGCAGTTCTTC. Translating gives CSVRASGGAFYNEQFF.